What follows is one T cell receptor beta chain and its context. What antigen it recognizes has not been identified. The sample holds no much larger clone one base away, and base qualities are not on file. For TCRbeta CDR3 sequencing, genomic DNA from the sorted cells was extracted using the QIAGEN DNeasy Blood and Tissue Kit. High-throughput TCRbeta CDR3 sequencing, including PCR amplification with bias correction and internal controls, was performed commercially through immunoSEQ. The paper's data handling went like this. A unique productive TCRbeta sequence was defined by the CDR3 nucleotide sequence when primers matched, and otherwise by the CDR3 amino acid sequence together with the Vbeta and Jbeta genes. As a correction for sorting error, sequences shared between sorted populations at a frequency ratio of 2:1 or less were discarded, and the remaining shared sequences were assigned to the higher population. Sequences were defined as donor-reactive when expanded at least 5-fold in CFSE-low cells versus unstimulated cells and present at a frequency of at least 0.01% in CFSE-low cells. Repertoire divergence was quantified by Jensen-Shannon divergence using the top 100 TCRbeta sequences ranked by frequency. For any sample with multiple sequencing runs, sorting error was corrected in each run separately before the runs were pooled. TCRdb limited this immuneACCESS table to in-frame rearrangements with V and J called. A share of clones is missing; checked studies link under half to unresolved V genes, and the rest is unexplained. For V, J and clone size, that table is used; D and trimming come from the DNA. Within this sample are roughly 69,000 clones, with approximately 91% of them counted one time only. 0.39% of the sample lies in the top ten.

The sample is drawn from a study of Tregs in tolerant kidney transplant recipients (dated by TCRdb to the late 2010s). Regarding the complete study: Transplants used related donors with nonmyeloablative bone marrow transplantation; mixed chimerism was transient in the human trials. The study used TCRbeta sequencing to identify donor-specific regulatory T cells before combined kidney and bone marrow transplantation, then tracked those cells after transplant. Findings and caveats that apply to the study as a whole: Because the study included only a small number of patients, the results must be confirmed in larger populations and under other immunosuppression protocols. Biological reproducibility was not examined directly, but technical replication error appeared to be minimal. In tolerant patients, the expansion of donor-specific Tregs was greater than global Treg expansion, suggesting that the expansion was antigen-driven rather than nonspecific. For some patients, the PCR primers changed as time went on, which meant samples from those patients could not be compared with one another at the nucleotide level. The most biologically relevant and donor-specific TCRbeta repertoire appeared to be identified by expanding Tregs with activated donor B cells.

For CDR1 and CDR2, the germline V gene lists MDHEN and SYDVKM. Reading from cysteine to phenylalanine, the CDR3 counts 14 amino acids. The sequence is cut down to CDR3 DNA, 42 bases in frame from base 1. V loses 8 bases at its end and J loses 3 bases; junction bases beyond the gene matches: 7. According to the study, the label for this sample's time point signals: blood sample drawn before combined kidney and bone marrow transplant. Thawed PBMCs were FACS-sorted into unstimulated Tregs (CD4+CD25+CD127-), CD4+ non-Tregs (CD4+CD25-), CD4 cells and CD8 cells. The patients were a few recipients of combined kidney and bone marrow transplants from the ITN036ST trial, and samples were available only from these trial subjects. Healthy control blood was processed to PBMCs with a Ficoll density gradient and then cryopreserved, whereas patient PBMCs were collected both before and after transplant.

The chain is assembled from TRBV28 and TRBJ2-7, and 10 bases in between align with TRBD2. The sequenced sample was CD4+ T cells from blood, obtained before the transplant. This TCR derives from a human donor who received a combined kidney and bone marrow transplant. The CDR3 reads as follows: CASHTSGTRYEQYF. The bases are TGTGCCAGCCACACTAGCGGGACCCGCTACGAGCAGTACTTC.